This is a list of T cell receptor beta chains from one sample in a study of T cell changes during pregnancy in multiple sclerosis. The assay was immunoSEQ multiplex PCR, and TCRdb's table has in-frame clones only and misses some. This sample yields about 47,000 clones, of which roughly 90% are seen a single time; about 2% belongs to the top ten. The sequencing here drew on peripheral blood, taken in the first trimester of pregnancy. The receptors were sampled from a female donor with multiple sclerosis, enrolled in a pregnancy study. CDR3s include the opening cysteine and the closing phenylalanine or tryptophan. The D gene is left open where the match is weak. A clone size is listed for some rows: how often the clone was seen (once, few, many), or a class if it is expanded.

j_call | clone_size | v_call | d_call | cdr3_nt | cdr3_aa
TRBJ2-1 | once | TRBV11-2 | NA | TGTGCCAGCAGCTTAAGACTCGCAACAGGAGAGCAGTTCTTC | CASSLRLATGEQFF
TRBJ1-5 | NA | TRBV5-7 | NA | TGTGCCAGCCCCCTAAAGGGGGGGGCCGGACAGCCCCAGCATTTT | CASPLKGGAGQPQHF
TRBJ2-7 | NA | TRBV5-1 | NA | TGCGCCAGCAGCTGGGGACTCACCTACGAGCAGTACTTC | CASSWGLTYEQYF
TRBJ1-4 | NA | TRBV5-4 | TRBD1 | TGTGCCAGCAGCCCCGGGACAGCAGCAACTAATGAAAAACTGTTTTTT | CASSPGTAATNEKLFF
TRBJ2-7 | NA | TRBV4-1 | NA | TGCGCCAGCAGCCAAGGGGCTTCTGGAAGCTCCTACGAGCAGTACTTC | CASSQGASGSSYEQYF
TRBJ2-7 | NA | TRBV7-2 | TRBD1 | TGTGCCAGCAGCTCAGAGACTTACGGGACAGGTAACTACGAGCAGTACTTC | CASSSETYGTGNYEQYF
TRBJ1-1 | NA | TRBV12-5 | NA | TGTGCTAGTGGTTTGACAACACCGACAGGCGGGAACACTGAAGCTTTCTTT | CASGLTTPTGGNTEAFF
TRBJ1-1 | NA | TRBV5-4 | NA | TGTGCCAGCAGCTTGGGGGTGGAGGACACTGAAGCTTTCTTT | CASSLGVEDTEAFF
TRBJ2-5 | NA | TRBV5-4 | TRBD2 | TGTGCCAGCAGCTTACGGACTAGGGGTCCGGAGACCCAGTACTTC | CASSLRTRGPETQYF
TRBJ1-1 | NA | TRBV4-1 | TRBD1 | TGCGCCAGCAGCCAAGCCTTGACAGGGGGGAGGACTGAAGCTTTCTTT | CASSQALTGGRTEAFF
TRBJ1-5 | NA | TRBV19 | TRBD1 | TGTGCCAGTAATAGACAGGGGGAGGGTCAGCCCCAGCATTTT | CASNRQGEGQPQHF
TRBJ1-2 | NA | TRBV29-1 | TRBD1 | TGCAGCGATCGGGACAGGGTGAACTATGGCTACACCTTC | CSDRDRVNYGYTF
TRBJ1-1 | NA | TRBV7-9 | NA | TGTGCCAGCAGCTCCGAAGATTTGGGGCCTTATGAAGCTTTCTTT | CASSSEDLGPYEAFF
TRBJ1-2 | NA | TRBV29-1 | NA | TGCAGCGTTGAAGAACTTGTGGACTATGGCTACACCTTC | CSVEELVDYGYTF
TRBJ1-5 | NA | TRBV19 | NA | TGTGCCAGTAGTATCCTCTCCAGGGATCAGCCCCAGCATTTT | CASSILSRDQPQHF
TRBJ1-1 | NA | TRBV7-8 | NA | TGTGCCAGCAGCGCACGGTGGGTGTTGGGGCGGGGGACTGAAGCTTTCTTT | CASSARWVLGRGTEAFF
TRBJ1-2 | NA | TRBV5-1 | TRBD1 | TGCGCCAGCAGCCCGGGACAGGGCCTATATGGCTACACCTTC | CASSPGQGLYGYTF
TRBJ2-1 | NA | TRBV2 | TRBD2 | TGTGCCAGCAGCCAACTGGCTAGCGGAGACTACAATGAGCAGTTCTTC | CASSQLASGDYNEQFF
TRBJ2-7 | NA | TRBV27 | NA | TGTGCCAGCAGTTTATCACTCTTGGGGGGTAACCCCTACGAGCAGTACTTC | CASSLSLLGGNPYEQYF
TRBJ2-7 | NA | TRBV5-4 | TRBD1 | TGTGCCAGCAGCACGAACCAAGGGACAGGGAGTTCCTACGAGCAGTACTTC | CASSTNQGTGSSYEQYF
TRBJ2-5 | many | TRBV4-2 | TRBD2 | TGTGCCAGCAGCCAAGAACGGGGGGGCCAAGAGACCCAGTACTTC | CASSQERGGQETQYF
TRBJ1-5 | NA | TRBV7-8 | NA | TGTGCCAGCAGCTCAACGGTCAGCAATCAGCCCCAGCATTTT | CASSSTVSNQPQHF
TRBJ1-1 | NA | TRBV5-6 | TRBD1 | TGTGCCAGCAGCTGGGGGACAGGTCAAATCACTGAAGCTTTCTTT | CASSWGTGQITEAFF
TRBJ2-5 | NA | TRBV2 | TRBD2 | TGTGCCAGCCCCGATGGGGGGGGGACCCAGTACTTC | CASPDGGGTQYF
TRBJ2-7 | NA | TRBV6-5 | NA | TGTGCCAGCAGTTACGCAGGGGGGAGATCCTACGAGCAGTACTTC | CASSYAGGRSYEQYF
TRBJ2-2 | once | TRBV6-5 | NA | TGTGCCAGCACTGCTACAGGAGCCGGGGAGCTGTTTTTT | CASTATGAGELFF
TRBJ2-3 | NA | TRBV5-1 | NA | TGCGCCAGCAGCTTCGCCGGGGAGAGCACAGATACGCAGTATTTT | CASSFAGESTDTQYF
TRBJ1-1 | NA | TRBV19 | NA | TGTGCCTCCAGATCCCCGACAGCGAACACTGAAGCTTTCTTT | CASRSPTANTEAFF
TRBJ2-3 | NA | TRBV2 | NA | TGTGCCACCATCCTAAGTGGGGGGTCTAGCACAGATACGCAGTATTTT | CATILSGGSSTDTQYF
TRBJ2-2 | NA | TRBV6-1 | TRBD2 | TGTGCCAGCAGTGAAGGGCGCGGGGGGGCCGGGGAGCTGTTTTTT | CASSEGRGGAGELFF
TRBJ1-2 | NA | TRBV9 | NA | TGTGCCAGCAGCTCCCCGGCGGGTCCTAACTATGGCTACACCTTC | CASSSPAGPNYGYTF
TRBJ1-2 | NA | TRBV19 | NA | TGTGCCAGTACCACTTTAGGACAGTTCTATGGCTACACCTTC | CASTTLGQFYGYTF
TRBJ1-4 | once | TRBV4-3 | TRBD1 | TGCGCCAGCAGCCAAGAGTTCGCCAGGGGGCGCAGGGGCCTATATGAAAAACTGTTTTTT | CASSQEFARGRRGLYEKLFF
TRBJ1-5 | NA | TRBV6-5 | TRBD1 | TGTGCCAGCAGTTCCCACAGGGGCTGGAATCAGCCCCAGCATTTT | CASSSHRGWNQPQHF
TRBJ2-1 | NA | TRBV5-1 | TRBD2 | TGCGCCAGCAGCTTGGAACCGGGGGGTGCCTACAATGAGCAGTTCTTC | CASSLEPGGAYNEQFF
TRBJ2-2 | NA | TRBV4-2 | TRBD2 | TGTGCCAGCAGCCTCACCACTAGCGGGGGCACCGGGGAGCTGTTTTTT | CASSLTTSGGTGELFF
TRBJ2-7 | once | TRBV19 | TRBD2 | TGTGCCAGTAGACCCCTAGCGGGGCCCCCCAACGAGCAGTACTTC | CASRPLAGPPNEQYF
TRBJ1-2 | NA | TRBV7-2 | NA | TGTGCCAGCAGTTCGGGGGGGGGCTATGGCTACACCTTC | CASSSGGGYGYTF
TRBJ2-4 | NA | TRBV5-4 | TRBD2 | TGTGCCAGCAGCCCCAACCCTAGCGGGGGGGGCGACATTCAGTACTTC | CASSPNPSGGGDIQYF
TRBJ2-1 | NA | TRBV5-5 | NA | TGTGCCAGCAGCTCCGGAGGAGGGCTGCAGTTCTTC | CASSSGGGLQFF
TRBJ2-7 | few | TRBV19 | TRBD1 | TGTGCCAGTACGGGACAGGGGACCTACGAGCAGTACTTC | CASTGQGTYEQYF